Following are 15 T cell receptor beta chains from one sample sequenced in a study of blood T cell repertoires in COVID-19. TCRdb's copy holds only in-frame clones and misses some; the assay was immunoSEQ multiplex PCR. The repertoire holds about 86,000 clones, with around 80% as singletons. The sequenced sample was peripheral blood. The receptor set was obtained from a woman older than 75 with acute or convalescent COVID-19.

The V and J genes are TRBV5-6 and TRBJ2-1, with D tentatively TRBD1 (6 bases). Germline lookup yields CDR1 SGHDT and CDR2 YYEEEE. The V end lost 1 base, the J end lost 4 bases, and 18 bases lay between the germline ends. The CDR3 sequence is 17 residues long. As DNA, the CDR3 is TGTGCCAGCAGCTTGTTCTCCGCAGGGGTCGGTTACAATGAGCAGTTCTTC. It yields the protein CASSLFSAGVGYNEQFF.

The rearrangement joins TRBV24-1 to TRBJ2-1; possible D gene TRBD2, 6 bases. Trimming removed 3 bases at V and 5 bases at J, with 16 bases between. The V gene's germline CDR1 is KGHDR and CDR2 SFDVKD. The CDR3 has 16 residues. The DNA for the CDR3 is TGTGCCACCAGTGATGCTATACCGGGACTTAACAATGAGCAGTTCTTC. Encoded protein: CATSDAIPGLNNEQFF.

Ten or more counts support this clone. The chain carries TRBV10-3 and TRBJ1-1; 7 bases fit TRBD1. The CDR3 spans 14 residues. V trimming: 5 bases; J trimming: 3 bases; junction bases outside the gene matches: 6. Looked up from germline, CDR1 is ENHRY and CDR2 is SYGVKD. In nucleotides, the CDR3 is TGTGCCATCAGTACGACAGGGCCGGACACTGAAGCTTTCTTT. Amino acid sequence: CAISTTGPDTEAFF.

The table lists this clone with a count of one. This chain joins TRBV5-6 and TRBJ2-1; 7 bases match TRBD1. The CDR3 length is 15 residues. The V and J ends lost 0 bases and 8 bases, in that order; junction bases with no gene match: 8. The V gene's germline CDR1 is SGHDT and CDR2 YYEEEE. CDR3 in DNA: TGTGCCAGCAGCTTGGTTGACAGGGTATGGGATGAGCAGTTCTTC. Translating gives CASSLVDRVWDEQFF.

The table lists this clone with a count of one. V and J are TRBV27 and TRBJ1-2; 12 bases fit TRBD1. CDR3 length: 16 amino acids. V gave up 4 bases and J gave up 3 bases; unmatched junction bases: 6. Per the germline V gene, CDR1 is MNHEY and CDR2 is SMNVEV (reference sequence). This CDR3 reads CASSSSGTGGYYGYTF. The CDR3 DNA reads TGTGCCAGCAGTTCCTCCGGGACAGGGGGCTACTATGGCTACACCTTC.

This rearrangement joins TRBV5-5 to TRBJ1-1, with 8 positions matching TRBD1. The J segment lost 5 bases and the V segment lost 2 bases, leaving 8 bases of the junction unmatched. CDR3 length: 15 amino acids. Germline CDR1 SGHKS, CDR2 YYEKEE (reference sequence). This chain's CDR3 is CASSLRQGFGTEAFF. For the CDR3, the DNA is TGTGCCAGCAGCTTAAGACAGGGGTTCGGGACTGAAGCTTTCTTT.

V is TRBV25-1 and J is TRBJ2-1; D possibly corresponds to TRBD1 (6 bases). This CDR3 is built from 14 residues. The germline V and J ends were trimmed by 8 bases and 10 bases, with 21 bases remaining between them. CDR1 and CDR2 (germline): MGHDK, SYGVNS. The CDR3 protein is CASRNKGATGEQFF. In nucleotides, the CDR3 is TGTGCCAGCCGGAATAAAGGGGCTACAGGGGAGCAGTTCTTC. The full variable domain, its missing parts supplied by reference TRBV25-1 and TRBJ2-1, is EADIYQTPRYLVIGTGKKITLECSQTMGHDKMYWYQQDPGMELHLIHYSYGVNSTEKGDLSSESTVSRIRTEHFPLTLESARPSHTSQYLCASRNKGATGEQFFGPGTRLTVL.

This clone was picked up a small number of times. V is TRBV6-5 and J is TRBJ1-4; D is perhaps TRBD1 (6 bases). Trimming took 0 bases from V and 7 from J, leaving 15 bases between them. Germline V gene data show CDR1 as MNHEY and CDR2 as SVGAGI. This CDR3 comprises 16 residues. CDR3 protein: CASSYSSATGVEKLFF. DNA for the CDR3: TGTGCCAGCAGTTACTCATCTGCGACAGGAGTTGAAAAACTGTTTTTT.

V is TRBV25-1 and J is TRBJ2-3; 11 bases are a match to TRBD2. Germline V gene data show CDR1 as MGHDK and CDR2 as SYGVNS. V gave up 8 bases and J gave up 0 bases; unmatched junction bases: 4. This CDR3 has 15 amino acids. The CDR3 reads CASSRTSGSTDTQYF. The DNA for the CDR3 is TGTGCCAGCTCACGGACTAGCGGGAGCACAGATACGCAGTATTTT.

This chain joins TRBV19 and TRBJ1-2; 8 bases map to TRBD1. Germline loops: CDR1 LNHDA, CDR2 SQIVND (reference sequence). The CDR3 runs to 14 residues. V was clipped by 6 bases and J by 2 bases; unmatched bases: 5. The CDR3 loop is CASRKTGENYGYTF. The CDR3, as DNA: TGTGCCAGTAGGAAGACAGGGGAGAACTATGGCTACACCTTC.

This chain uses TRBV6-6 with TRBJ1-2; 9 bases agree with TRBD1. The V gene end was trimmed by 2 bases and the J gene end by 6 bases; junction bases not matched to a gene: 1. This CDR3 has 13 amino acids. Germline assignment: CDR1 MNHNY and CDR2 SVGAGI (reference sequence). This chain's CDR3 is CASSYGTGNGYTF. The CDR3 coding sequence is TGTGCCAGCAGTTACGGGACAGGGAATGGCTACACCTTC.

The V gene is TRBV12-5, the J gene TRBJ2-1, with 10 bases identical to TRBD2. Germline V gene lookup returns CDR1 LGHNT and CDR2 FRNRAP. V shed 4 bases and J 2 bases; nucleotides not matched to a gene: 5. The CDR3 sequence is 16 residues long. The CDR3 coding sequence is TGTGCTAGTGGTTCCCGGACTAGCGGAACCTACAATGAGCAGTTCTTC. It codes for CASGSRTSGTYNEQFF.

This clone was seen a few times. The V and J genes are TRBV5-1 and TRBJ2-3; 9 nucleotides agree with TRBD2. The CDR3 contains 16 residues. V dropped 7 bases and J dropped 2; count of bases not matched to a gene: 11. In germline, CDR1 is SGHRS, CDR2 YFSETQ. This CDR3 is CASGFSGGPFTDTQYF. CDR3 coding DNA: TGCGCCAGCGGATTTAGCGGGGGACCATTCACAGATACGCAGTATTTT.

The chain uses TRBV18 and TRBJ2-1; 7 nucleotides align to TRBD1. Germline-derived CDR1 and CDR2 are KGHSH and LQKENI. The V and J ends lost 2 bases and 9 bases, in that order; junction bases with no gene match: 1. This CDR3 is built from 12 residues. In DNA form, the CDR3 reads TGTGCCAGCTCACCAGACAGGGCTGAGCAGTTCTTC. Protein product: CASSPDRAEQFF.

This clone was found once. CDR3 residues: CASSGHSQTNEKLFF. CDR3 coding DNA: TGTGCCAGCAGCGGCCACAGCCAAACTAATGAAAAACTGTTTTTT. The genes are TRBV7-9 and TRBJ1-4; D is ambiguous. The CDR3 is 15 residues long. In germline, CDR1 is SEHNR, CDR2 FQNEAQ (reference sequence). V shed 5 bases and J shed 1 base, with 11 bases lying between them.